A few counts support the clone carrying this T cell receptor (beta chain). This sample is drawn from a study of blood T cell repertoires in COVID-19. Turning to the study itself: T cells, B-cell-depleted T cells, or PBMCs supplied cDNA or gDNA.

Produced via immunoSEQ multiplex PCR; TCRdb's table is partial and in-frame only. The data contain 120,000 to 150,000 clones, 88% of them seen just once; the ten biggest clones take up about 1.6%. The CDR3 runs 15 residues. In germline, CDR1 is SGHTA, CDR2 FQGNSA. V was pared by 3 bases and J by 0 bases, with 11 bases between. The sequenced sample consisted of peripheral blood. This clonotype was sampled from a woman in her fifties or sixties with acute or convalescent COVID-19. The chain carries TRBV7-2 and TRBJ1-1, with D perhaps TRBD1 (5 bases). The CDR3 DNA reads TGTGCCAGCAGCTTTGCGGGACTCCTGAACACTGAAGCTTTCTTT. This encodes CASSFAGLLNTEAFF.